This passage covers 17 T cell receptor beta chains from one sample sequenced in a study of OX40 agonist ivuxolimab in advanced cancers. Profiled with immunoSEQ multiplex PCR; TCRdb holds only in-frame clones, not every one. The sample contains over 60,000 clones, around 82% of which appear only once. The sequenced sample was CD4+ or CD8+ T cells sorted from blood, obtained in a trial of the OX40 agonist ivuxolimab. These receptors were collected from an adult with an advanced solid tumor such as melanoma, head and neck, liver or kidney cancer.

On this clone: One end of the junction is discordant with germline, which a read error may explain. The chain employs TRBV9 and TRBJ2-5; the D is unclear. Germline V gene data show CDR1 as SGDLS and CDR2 as YYNGEE. This CDR3 is 13 amino acids long. The CDR3 coding sequence is TGTGCCAGCAGCGTAGACCACCAAGAGACCCGGTACTTC. Protein: CASSVDHQETRYF. Combining the CDR3 with reference TRBV9 and TRBJ2-5 gives the whole variable domain DSGVTQTPKHLITATGQRVTLRCSPRSGDLSVYWYQQSLDQGLQFLIQYYNGEERAKGNILERFSAQQFPDLHSELNLSSLELGDSALYFCASSVDHQETRYFGPGTRLLVL.

A single count supports this clone. V and J are TRBV11-2 and TRBJ2-2; 8 nucleotides align to TRBD1. V was clipped by 5 bases and J by 7 bases; unmatched bases: 12. The germline CDR1 and CDR2 sequences are SGHAT and FQNNGV. The CDR3 is 16 residues long. CDR3 DNA sequence: TGTGCCAGCAGCCCAGACAGGGGAAGGGGTGGCGGGGAGCTGTTTTTT. This gives the protein CASSPDRGRGGGELFF.

CDR3 residues: CASSYKGTGNTEAFF. The CDR3 DNA reads TGTGCCAGCAGTTACAAGGGAACGGGGAACACTGAAGCTTTCTTT. The rearrangement uses TRBV6-6 and TRBJ1-1; no reliable D call. Germline CDR1 reads MNHNY; CDR2 reads SVGAGI (reference sequence). The V and J ends lost 2 bases and 1 base respectively, with 11 bases between them. The CDR3 sequence is 15 residues long.

This chain connects TRBV6-6 to TRBJ2-3, with D perhaps matching TRBD1 (6 bases). V gave up 6 bases and J gave up 1 base, with 17 bases separating them. CDR1 is MNHNY, CDR2 SVGAGI, per germline (reference sequence). The CDR3 covers 16 residues. In nucleotides, the CDR3 is TGTGCCAGCAGCCCACAGGGAAGAGGAGGCACAGATACGCAGTATTTT. Amino acid sequence: CASSPQGRGGTDTQYF.

The count of this clone is one. The rearrangement links TRBV4-3 to TRBJ1-4; tentative D call: TRBD1 (5 bases). Germline V gene sequence: CDR1 LGHNA, CDR2 YSLEER. CDR3 size: 16 residues. V was clipped by 1 base and J by 6 bases, with 15 bases between them. CDR3 in DNA: TGCGCCAGCAGCCAAGGTGCGACAGAATACGATGAAAAACTGTTTTTT. Translation gives CASSQGATEYDEKLFF.

This rearrangement joins TRBV19 to TRBJ2-5, with TRBD1 matching over 9 bases. The CDR3 covers 13 residues. The ends lost 7 bases at V and 5 bases at J; junction bases unmatched: 5. CDR1 is LNHDA, CDR2 SQIVND, per germline (reference sequence). This CDR3 is CASTQGAAETQYF. CDR3 in DNA: TGTGCCAGTACACAGGGGGCGGCGGAGACCCAGTACTTC.

The chain combines TRBV19 with TRBJ2-3, with TRBD2 matching 9 bases. Trimming at V came to 1 base and at J to 4 bases, leaving 15 bases not matched to a gene. This CDR3 is 19 amino acids long. Germline V gene lookup returns CDR1 LNHDA and CDR2 SQIVND (reference sequence). In DNA form, the CDR3 reads TGTGCCAGTAGTATAGGTTTCGGAGCGGGGGGTCCCTCCGCAGATACGCAGTATTTT. Amino acid sequence: CASSIGFGAGGPSADTQYF.

The V gene is TRBV7-3, the J gene TRBJ2-3, with 8 bases aligning to TRBD2. V was clipped by 5 bases and J by 5 bases; unmatched bases: 9. CDR1 is SGHTA and CDR2 is FQGTGA in the germline V gene. The CDR3 is 15 amino acids. CDR3 in amino acids: CASSRDAGGIDTQYF. The CDR3 nucleotides are TGTGCCAGCAGCCGAGATGCGGGAGGTATAGATACGCAGTATTTT.

V usage is TRBV27 and J usage is TRBJ1-2; possible D gene TRBD1, 5 bases. Between the trimmed V and J ends, which lost 5 bases and 2 bases, there was a span of 12 bases. The CDR3 length is 14 residues. Germline V gives CDR1 MNHEY, CDR2 SMNVEV (reference sequence). The CDR3 is CASSPGGGNYGYTF. As DNA, the CDR3 is TGTGCCAGCAGTCCGGGGGGAGGGAACTATGGCTACACCTTC.

V and J are TRBV28 and TRBJ1-2; TRBD1 is a possible D gene (5 bases). CDR1 is MDHEN and CDR2 is SYDVKM in the germline V gene. The CDR3 length is 13 residues. V lost 7 bases and J lost 4, with 13 bases in between. The chain's CDR3 is CASTLAGRYGYTF. CDR3 in DNA: TGTGCCAGCACCCTGGCAGGGCGCTATGGCTACACCTTC.

The chain combines TRBV28 with TRBJ2-5; the D is unclear. Germline CDR1 and CDR2: MDHEN and SYDVKM. The germline V and J ends were trimmed by 6 bases and 7 bases, with 9 bases remaining between them. The CDR3 consists of 11 residues. CDR3 sequence reads: CASRERRTQYF. CDR3 coding DNA: TGTGCCAGCAGGGAACGGAGGACCCAGTACTTC.

This sequence joins TRBV9 and TRBJ2-3, with a tentative D call TRBD1 (5 bases). V shed 4 bases and J shed 4 bases, with 10 bases lying between them. In germline, CDR1 is SGDLS, CDR2 YYNGEE. The length of the CDR3 is 13 residues. The CDR3 protein is CASSNQGSDTQYF. Here the CDR3 DNA reads TGTGCCAGCAGCAACCAGGGCTCAGATACGCAGTATTTT.

The rearrangement uses TRBV18 and TRBJ1-4; D possibly corresponds to TRBD1 (5 bases). This CDR3 has 13 amino acids. The germline CDR1 and CDR2 sequences are KGHSH and LQKENI. Trimming stripped 3 bases from V and 7 bases from J, with 9 bases between. The CDR3 is CASSPGRGEKLFF. The CDR3 nucleotides are TGTGCCAGCTCACCGGGACGCGGTGAAAAACTGTTTTTT.

The V and J genes are TRBV5-2 and TRBJ1-6. TRBV5-2 has pseudogene status. The CDR3 has 15 amino acids. CDR3 protein: CASSLLLVRDSPLHF. Written as DNA, the CDR3 is TGTGCCAGCAGCTTGTTACTGGTAAGAGATTCACCCCTCCACTTT.

J is TRBJ2-7 and V is TRBV29-1; 9 nucleotides align to TRBD1. The CDR3 totals 14 residues. Germline CDR1 and CDR2: SQVTM and ANQGSEA. The V gene end was trimmed by 1 base and the J gene end by 5 bases; junction bases not matched to a gene: 6. The CDR3 region is CSVEGLDRGDEQYF. CDR3 nucleotide sequence: TGCAGCGTTGAAGGCCTCGACAGGGGGGACGAGCAGTACTTC.

The chain carries TRBV6-1 and TRBJ2-3; a possible D gene is TRBD1 (5 bases). CDR1 is MNHNS, CDR2 SASEGT, per germline. This CDR3 region has 15 residues. V lost 0 bases and J 6 bases, leaving 13 bases between the germline ends. The CDR3 is CASSEARTISDTQYF. DNA of the CDR3: TGTGCCAGCAGTGAAGCGCGGACAATATCCGATACGCAGTATTTT.

This clone has just a few counts. The rearrangement links TRBV5-1 to TRBJ2-5; 13 nucleotides agree with TRBD2. The CDR3 totals 15 residues. V was pared by 4 bases and J by 4 bases, with 4 bases of the junction left unmatched. CDR1 and CDR2 from the germline V gene are SGHRS and YFSETQ. The CDR3 region has the DNA TGCGCCAGCAGCGGACTAGCGGGAGCGGGAGAGACCCAGTACTTC. It codes for CASSGLAGAGETQYF.